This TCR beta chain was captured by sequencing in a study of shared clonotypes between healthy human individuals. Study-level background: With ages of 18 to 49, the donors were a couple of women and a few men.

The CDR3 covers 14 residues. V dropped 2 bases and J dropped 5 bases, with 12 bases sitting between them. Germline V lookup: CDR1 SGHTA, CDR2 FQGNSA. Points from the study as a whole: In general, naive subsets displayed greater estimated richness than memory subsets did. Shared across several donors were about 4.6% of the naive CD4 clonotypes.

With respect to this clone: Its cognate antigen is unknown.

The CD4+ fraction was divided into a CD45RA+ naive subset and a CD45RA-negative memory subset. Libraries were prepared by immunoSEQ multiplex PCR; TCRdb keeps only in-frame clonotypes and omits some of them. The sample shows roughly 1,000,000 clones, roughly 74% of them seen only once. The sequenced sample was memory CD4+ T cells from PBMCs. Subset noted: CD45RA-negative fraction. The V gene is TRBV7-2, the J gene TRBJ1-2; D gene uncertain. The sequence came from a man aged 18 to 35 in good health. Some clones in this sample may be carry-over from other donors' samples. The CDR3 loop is CASSLYSALYGYTF. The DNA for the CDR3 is TGTGCCAGCAGCTTATATTCAGCTCTTTATGGCTACACCTTC. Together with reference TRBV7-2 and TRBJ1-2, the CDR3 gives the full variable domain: GAGVSQSPSNKVTEKGKDVELRCDPISGHTALYWYRQSLGQGLEFLIYFQGNSAPDKSGLPSDRFSAERTGGSVSTLTIQRTQQEDSAVYLCASSLYSALYGYTFGSGTRLTVV.